This TCR beta chain was obtained from a study of shared clonotypes between healthy human individuals. Broader study findings: Rarefaction demonstrated incomplete sorted-subset sequencing despite large depth. The researchers took only blood, and tissue repertoires probably look different.

Comments on this clone: The antigen is not known.

The authors loaded about 200 ng DNA, roughly 27,000 T cell genomes, into sorted-subset replicate PCRs. Using immunoSEQ multiplex PCR, the repertoire was profiled, and TCRdb retains in-frame clones only, with some absent. The sample records fewer than 850,000 clones, 90% being singletons. This clonotype originated in a man between 18 and 35 years old in good health. Some clones in this sample may be carry-over from other donors' samples. The sample consisted of memory CD8+ T cells from PBMCs. Subset: CD45RO+ cells pooled with CCR7-negative TemRA cells.

CDR3 residues: CASSQERQGVWGYTF. CDR3 sequence (DNA): TGTGCCAGCAGCCAAGAAAGACAGGGGGTCTGGGGCTACACCTTC. V gene TRBV4-2 combines with J gene TRBJ1-2; 9 bases are a match to TRBD1. CDR3 length: 15 residues. Trimming removed 0 bases from V and 8 bases from J; junction bases left unmatched: 7. CDR1 LGHNA and CDR2 YNFKEQ come from the germline V gene.